The 6 T cell receptor beta chains presented below share a single source sample, sequenced in a study of blood T cell repertoires in COVID-19. Produced via immunoSEQ multiplex PCR; TCRdb's table is partial and in-frame only. The data contain 27,000 or so clones, 70% to 85% of them singletons. Sequenced sample: peripheral blood. The source is a man older than 75 with active or convalescent COVID-19.

V gene TRBV5-1 combines with J gene TRBJ1-2; 7 positions agree with TRBD1. Germline lookup yields CDR1 SGHRS and CDR2 YFSETQ. The CDR3 length is 14 residues. The junction had 6 bases not matched to a gene; V was cut back by 4 bases and J by 3 bases. The CDR3 DNA follows: TGCGCCAGCAGCGCACATACAGGGGACTATGGCTACACCTTC. Translated, it gives CASSAHTGDYGYTF. The whole variable domain, filled in from reference TRBV5-1 and TRBJ1-2, reads KAGVTQTPRYLIKTRGQQVTLSCSPISGHRSVSWYQQTPGQGLQFLFEYFSETQRNKGNFPGRFSGRQFSNSRSEMNVSTLELGDSALYLCASSAHTGDYGYTFGSGTRLTVV.

V usage is TRBV5-1 and J usage is TRBJ1-3, with 7 bases matching TRBD1. Germline V gene sequence: CDR1 SGHRS, CDR2 YFSETQ. The CDR3 is made up of 16 amino acids. V dropped 4 bases and J dropped 0; count of bases not matched to a gene: 7. The CDR3 loop reads CASSETGVSSGNTIYF. Here the CDR3 DNA reads TGCGCCAGCAGCGAAACAGGGGTCAGCTCTGGAAACACCATATATTTT.

The V gene is TRBV29-1, the J gene TRBJ2-3, with 9 bases aligning to TRBD2. Germline V gene lookup returns CDR1 SQVTM and CDR2 ANQGSEA. CDR3 size: 14 residues. Trimming took 3 bases from V and 4 from J; bases not matched to a gene: 5. The CDR3 loop reads CSVEAGGAADTQYF. The CDR3 DNA sequence: TGCAGCGTTGAGGCGGGAGGGGCCGCAGATACGCAGTATTTT.

This chain joins TRBV6-6 and TRBJ1-6; 8 nucleotides match TRBD1. The trim removed 5 bases at V and 10 bases at J, leaving 7 bases unmatched. The CDR3 loop spans 14 amino acids. Looked up from germline, CDR1 is MNHNY and CDR2 is SVGAGI (reference sequence). CDR3 nucleotides: TGTGCCAGCAGTCTCCAGGGGGCGCGATCACCCCTCCACTTT. Amino acid sequence: CASSLQGARSPLHF.

V is TRBV6-5 and J is TRBJ1-3; D is unresolved. The CDR3 runs 14 residues. The V end lost 6 bases, the J end lost 4 bases, and 13 bases lay between the germline ends. Germline values: CDR1 MNHEY, CDR2 SVGAGI. The CDR3 loop is CASRPSGAGNTIYF. The CDR3 nucleotides read TGTGCCAGCAGGCCCTCGGGAGCCGGAAACACCATATATTTT.

J is TRBJ1-1 and V is TRBV7-9, with 8 bases that match TRBD1. Germline lookup yields CDR1 SEHNR and CDR2 FQNEAQ (reference sequence). With V trimmed by 0 bases and J by 2 bases, 5 bases remained unmatched. This CDR3 is built from 16 residues. The CDR3 reads CASSLAGGQVNTEAFF. CDR3 coding DNA: TGTGCCAGCAGCTTAGCGGGGGGACAGGTTAACACTGAAGCTTTCTTT.